The text below deals with one T cell receptor beta chain. Its target is unknown. These data originate in a study of cytomegalovirus exposure and HLA in healthy donors. The study, taken as a whole, reports: A few CMV-associated chains were confirmed in vitro to be specific for CMV antigens.

Germline V gene sequence: CDR1 MDHEN, CDR2 SYDVKM. The CDR3 runs 14 residues. V was cut by 5 bases and J by 5 bases, with 13 bases left in between. Though nominally healthy at sampling, donors likely had unrecorded immune exposures. PCR involved 60 Vbeta and 13 Jbeta primers. Some clones are missing from TCRdb's copy, which holds only in-frame ones; the method was immunoSEQ multiplex PCR. The table lists around 150,000 clones, roughly 79% of them singletons. The sequence came from a woman in her twenties or thirties in good health and CMV-seronegative. V and J are TRBV28 and TRBJ1-3, with unresolved D. Sequenced input: PBMCs. The CDR3 DNA is TGTGCCAGCAGTAAACTTCCCCCCCGAAACACCATATATTTT. It translates to CASSKLPPRNTIYF.